The rows below give T cell receptor beta chains drawn from one sample of a study of CD8 T cells in Susac syndrome. A single record per CDR3 protein comes from TCRdb applying MiXCR to the immunoSEQ multiplex PCR reads. The sample shows about 240,000 distinct CDR3 sequences, 96% of them seen only once. Sequenced input: CD4+ T cells from PBMCs. Source of these receptors: a human donor with Susac syndrome. The conserved cysteine and the conserved F or W are not part of the CDR3 here.

cdr3_aa	v_call	j_call
ASSRVGEQY	TRBV3-1	TRBJ2-7
SAPKGWGEQY	TRBV20-1	TRBJ2-7
ASTRGGADTQY	TRBV12-3/TRBV12-4	TRBJ2-3
ASSVSPGGLYNEQF	TRBV9	TRBJ2-1
ASSQGVSMLAKNIQY	TRBV14	TRBJ2-4
ASSGGNPYGYT	TRBV28	TRBJ1-2
ASRLGGTDTQY	TRBV6-2/TRBV6-3	TRBJ2-3
SVWGYQETQY	TRBV29-1	TRBJ2-5
SAAGTASYEQY	TRBV29-1	TRBJ2-7
ASSLAVSGNNEQF	TRBV5-1	TRBJ2-1
ASSAKVPGLAGAETQY	TRBV19	TRBJ2-5
ASSLVQPNPGELF	TRBV11-2	TRBJ2-2
ASAGSGRRETQY	TRBV9	TRBJ2-5
ASSPGAGTGRETQY	TRBV28	TRBJ2-5
ASSLLAKPRNIQY	TRBV6-6	TRBJ2-4
ASSYEDRRLETQY	TRBV6-5	TRBJ2-5
SARGPWGSGNSYEQY	TRBV20-1	TRBJ2-7
ASRATGLRATYEQY	TRBV27	TRBJ2-7
ASSPPPGQGASDEQY	TRBV7-2	TRBJ2-7
SVGHSNEQF	TRBV29-1	TRBJ2-1
ASRSRGREQY	TRBV27	TRBJ2-7
SANRDSQF	TRBV20-1	TRBJ2-1
ASSLATGAGRGYT	TRBV5-1	TRBJ1-2